These T cell receptor beta chains were read from a single sample in a study of cytomegalovirus exposure and HLA in healthy donors. Only in-frame clones appear in the TCRdb table, and some are missing; sequencing was by immunoSEQ multiplex PCR. Of roughly 120,000 clones in the sample, about nine tenths were seen once. The specimen sequenced was PBMCs. These receptors were obtained from a young woman in good health and CMV-seronegative. Both conserved end residues are part of each CDR3. A D gene is named only where the DNA matches it firmly. Some rows have no size entry. The others give once, few or many, or a class for an expanded clone.

DNA	CDR3	V	J	D	size
TGTGCCAGCAGTTCCCCGGACAGGGTCCTCTACGAGCAGTACTTC	CASSSPDRVLYEQYF	TRBV28	TRBJ2-7	TRBD1	NA
TGTGCCAGCACCACGCGGACTAGCGGGGGGGCCGCGCAGTACTTC	CASTTRTSGGAAQYF	TRBV6-7	TRBJ2-7	TRBD2	NA
TGTGCCAGCAAAGGACAGGGGGAATCCGGGGAGCTGTTTTTT	CASKGQGESGELFF	TRBV28	TRBJ2-2	TRBD1	NA
TGTGCCAGCAGTTTTGGTGACAGACCTAACTATGGCTACACCTTC	CASSFGDRPNYGYTF	TRBV27	TRBJ1-2	NA	NA
TGTGCCAGCAGCCCCCGTGGTCGGGGGGCAAGGATCACTGAAGCTTTCTTT	CASSPRGRGARITEAFF	TRBV7-6	TRBJ1-1	NA	NA
TGTGCCAGCAGCTTACACAGGGGCTCCCCCGGGGAGCTGTTTTTT	CASSLHRGSPGELFF	TRBV7-3	TRBJ2-2	TRBD1	NA
TGTGCCAGCAGCCCCGACAGGGGGCGGCCTCGCCTCCACTTT	CASSPDRGRPRLHF	TRBV7-2	TRBJ1-6	TRBD1	few
TGCGCCAGCAGCCTGGACAGCTATGGCTACACCTTC	CASSLDSYGYTF	TRBV4-3	TRBJ1-2	NA	NA
TGTGCCGTTCACAGGGAGCGCTACACTGAAGCTTTCTTT	CAVHRERYTEAFF	TRBV2	TRBJ1-1	NA	once
TGTGCCAGCAGCCCTCTCCTAACCGTCGAGCAGTACTTC	CASSPLLTVEQYF	TRBV11-2	TRBJ2-7	NA	NA
TGCGCCAGCAGCCAACAGGGTTGGGGAGAGACCCAGTACTTC	CASSQQGWGETQYF	TRBV4-3	TRBJ2-5	NA	NA
TGTGCCAGCAGCCCCGACAGGGGGAACGAAAAACTGTTTTTT	CASSPDRGNEKLFF	TRBV4-2	TRBJ1-4	TRBD1	NA
TGTGCCAGCAGTGACCTAGCGGGGGGCCCTCAAGAGACCCAGTACTTC	CASSDLAGGPQETQYF	TRBV6-1	TRBJ2-5	TRBD2	NA
TGTGCCAGCAGCCAAGTAGAGAGGGCAGGCACAGATACGCAGTATTTT	CASSQVERAGTDTQYF	TRBV4-2	TRBJ2-3	NA	NA
TGTGCCAGCAGCTCTACTCAGGGTCGCGAAGGCTACACCTTC	CASSSTQGREGYTF	TRBV7-2	TRBJ1-2	NA	once
TGTGCCAGCAGCTTGCGGGGAAACAATGAGCAGTTCTTC	CASSLRGNNEQFF	TRBV5-6	TRBJ2-1	NA	once
TGTGCCAGCAGCTTAAGACTAGCGGGGTACAATGAGCAGTTCTTC	CASSLRLAGYNEQFF	TRBV7-3	TRBJ2-1	TRBD2	NA
TGCGCCAGCAGCCCAATGGCGGGACGATACAATGAGCAGTTCTTC	CASSPMAGRYNEQFF	TRBV5-1	TRBJ2-1	NA	NA
TGCAGCGTCCGCTCCTACGAGCAGTACTTC	CSVRSYEQYF	TRBV20-1	TRBJ2-7	NA	NA
TGTGCCAGCAGTTTAGTTCAAGATCAGCCCCAGCATTTT	CASSLVQDQPQHF	TRBV6-1	TRBJ1-5	NA	NA
TGCGCCAGCAGCTTGGTGGCAGGGCCGAATCAGCCCCAGCATTTT	CASSLVAGPNQPQHF	TRBV5-1	TRBJ1-5	NA	few
TGTGCCAGCAGCTTACGACAGGGGCGGGCCTACGAGCAGTACTTC	CASSLRQGRAYEQYF	TRBV7-2	TRBJ2-7	TRBD1	NA
TGTGCCTGTTCCCAGGGCCGGGGGGACGAGCAGTACTTC	CACSQGRGDEQYF	TRBV30	TRBJ2-7	TRBD2	NA
TGCAGCGTAGCTGGTCAGAGGGTTGAGCAGTTCTTC	CSVAGQRVEQFF	TRBV29-1	TRBJ2-1	NA	NA
TGTGCCAGCAGCTCCTCAGGGGGAGACACTGAAGCTTTCTTT	CASSSSGGDTEAFF	TRBV11-2	TRBJ1-1	TRBD1	NA
TGTGCCACCAGCACCCCCGGGACAGAACTAATGAATGAGCAGTTCTTC	CATSTPGTELMNEQFF	TRBV15	TRBJ2-1	TRBD1	NA
TGTGCCAGCAGTATAGCGGGAGGGCTTGACGAGCAGTACTTC	CASSIAGGLDEQYF	TRBV9	TRBJ2-7	TRBD2	once
TGTGCCAGCAGCCCTACTAGGGAAGAGACCCAGTACTTC	CASSPTREETQYF	TRBV5-6	TRBJ2-5	NA	NA
TGTGCCAGCAGCGCAGGCTACGAGCAGTACTTC	CASSAGYEQYF	TRBV4-2	TRBJ2-7	NA	NA
TGTGCCAGCAGCTTATCATGGGAGGAGACCCAGTACTTC	CASSLSWEETQYF	TRBV7-9	TRBJ2-5	NA	NA
TGTGCCACCAGCAGAGGGACTAGCGGCTACGAGCAGTACTTC	CATSRGTSGYEQYF	TRBV15	TRBJ2-7	TRBD2	NA
TGTGCCAGCAGTTCACAGGGCACTGAAGCTTTCTTT	CASSSQGTEAFF	TRBV28	TRBJ1-1	NA	few
TGTGCCAGCAGCGTAGGAGGAGGGGATGAGCAGTTCTTC	CASSVGGGDEQFF	TRBV9	TRBJ2-1	NA	NA
TGCGCCAGCAGCTCATCCGGGACAGGATACAATGAGCAGTTCTTC	CASSSSGTGYNEQFF	TRBV5-1	TRBJ2-1	TRBD1	NA
TGTGCCAGCAGCGCTACAGGGTGGGTGGCCCAGTACTTC	CASSATGWVAQYF	TRBV7-6	TRBJ2-5	NA	NA
TGTGCCAGCAGCTTAGGACCGGGACAGGGTTTCGGAAACACCATATATTTT	CASSLGPGQGFGNTIYF	TRBV7-3	TRBJ1-3	TRBD1	NA
TGTGCCAGCAGGGAGACAGGGCCGAACACTGAAGCTTTCTTT	CASRETGPNTEAFF	TRBV6-5	TRBJ1-1	TRBD1	NA
TGCGCCAGCAGCTTGATGGGGGAGGGCCTCGGCGAGCAGTACTTC	CASSLMGEGLGEQYF	TRBV5-1	TRBJ2-7	TRBD2	NA
TGTGCCAGCAGCGCCGACAGGAACACTGAAGCTTTCTTT	CASSADRNTEAFF	TRBV11-1	TRBJ1-1	NA	NA
TGCGCCAGCAGCTTGCAAGGGGGCTTTCAAGAGACCCAGTACTTC	CASSLQGGFQETQYF	TRBV5-1	TRBJ2-5	TRBD1	NA
TGCGCCAGCAGCTTCCGGGACAGGGACGGCGAGACCCAGTACTTC	CASSFRDRDGETQYF	TRBV5-1	TRBJ2-5	TRBD1	NA
TGCGCCAGCAGCCCGGGACAGGGGGGTCCTGAAGCTTTCTTT	CASSPGQGGPEAFF	TRBV4-3	TRBJ1-1	TRBD1	NA